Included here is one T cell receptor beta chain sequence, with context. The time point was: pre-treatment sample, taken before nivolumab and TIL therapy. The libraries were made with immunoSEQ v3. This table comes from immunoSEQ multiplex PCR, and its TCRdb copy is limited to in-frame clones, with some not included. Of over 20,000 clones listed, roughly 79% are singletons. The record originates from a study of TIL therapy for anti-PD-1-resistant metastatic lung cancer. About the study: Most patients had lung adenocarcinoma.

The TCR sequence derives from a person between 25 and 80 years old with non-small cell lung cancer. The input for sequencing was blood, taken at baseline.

The CDR3 nucleotides are TGTGCCAGCAGCTTAGACACAGGGACCCAGGTTCAGTACTTC. Encoded protein: CASSLDTGTQVQYF. The rearrangement links TRBV7-8 to TRBJ2-4; D might be TRBD1 (6 bases). The CDR3 length is 14 residues. The V and J ends lost 1 base and 11 bases respectively, with 15 bases between them. Germline CDR1 is SGHVS and CDR2 is FQNEAQ.